This T cell receptor (beta chain) stems from a study of cytomegalovirus exposure and HLA in healthy donors. The CDR3 has 15 residues. CDR1 and CDR2 (germline): SGHNT, YYREEE (reference sequence). Trimming removed 4 bases from V and 4 bases from J; junction bases left unmatched: 10. Vbeta (60) and Jbeta (13) primers were used in the PCR. Using immunoSEQ multiplex PCR, the repertoire was profiled, and TCRdb retains in-frame clones only, with some absent. The table has more than 110,000 clones, roughly 75% seen once. Sequenced: PBMCs. The genes are TRBV5-4 and TRBJ2-7, with TRBD2 matching 8 bases. The origin of this receptor is a man aged 35 to 55 in good health and CMV-seropositive. CDR3 in amino acids: CASSVTVSGSYEQYF. DNA of the CDR3: TGTGCCAGCAGCGTTACCGTCAGCGGGAGTTACGAGCAGTACTTC.